The 10 T cell receptor beta chains below all came from one sample that was sequenced in a study of CD8 T cell repertoires and HIV-1 epitope variants. Profiling relied on immunoSEQ multiplex PCR, and the TCRdb table lists in-frame clones only, not all of them. The sample includes 3,600 or so clones, about 70% of them seen just once. For these receptors, no antigen is known. The sequenced material came from cultured CD8+ T cells derived from PBMCs. The receptors were sampled from a male donor with HIV.

The CDR3 DNA reads as TGTGCCAGTAGTATAGAGGGCGGGAGGTCCTACAATGAGCAGTTCTTC. It specifies CASSIEGGRSYNEQFF. The chain joins TRBV19 to TRBJ2-1; 8 bases are a match to TRBD2. Germline CDR1 LNHDA, CDR2 SQIVND (reference sequence). The CDR3 is 16 residues long. The junction had 2 bases not matched to a gene; V was cut back by 0 bases and J by 1 base.

This chain links TRBV4-1 with TRBJ2-7; weak D call: TRBD1 (6 bases). CDR1 and CDR2 (germline): MGHRA, YSYEKL. This CDR3 has 15 amino acids. V was shortened by 1 base and J by 5 bases, with 15 bases between the two germline ends. CDR3 sequence: CASSQVQQGINEQYF. The CDR3 DNA reads TGCGCCAGCAGCCAAGTACAACAGGGTATCAACGAGCAGTACTTC.

This clone was seen only a few times. The chain is built from TRBV28 and TRBJ1-1, with TRBD1 identical over 7 bases. Germline V CDR1 and CDR2: MDHEN, SYDVKM. The CDR3 runs to 14 residues. V shed 8 bases and J 3 bases; nucleotides not matched to a gene: 9. Written as DNA, the CDR3 is TGTGCCAGCGCCATCCAGGGGGGAGACACTGAAGCTTTCTTT. Protein: CASAIQGGDTEAFF.

The chain joins TRBV30 to TRBJ1-2; maybe TRBD1 (5 bases). CDR3 size: 15 residues. The germline gives CDR1 GTSNPN, CDR2 SVGIG (reference sequence). Trimming pared 1 base from V and 4 bases from J, leaving 16 bases between. The DNA for the CDR3 is TGTGCCTGGAGTGGACGGGACGCTTGGACCTATGGCTACACCTTC. Translation: CAWSGRDAWTYGYTF. Variable domain in full (rest from reference TRBV30 and TRBJ1-2): SQTIHQWPATLVQPVGSPLSLECTVEGTSNPNLYWYRQAAGRGLQLLFYSVGIGQISSEVPQNLSASRPQDRQFILSSKKLLLSDSGFYLCAWSGRDAWTYGYTFGSGTRLTVV.

In DNA form, the CDR3 reads TGTGCCAGCAGTTTAAGAACTTCAGAGACAGGGAGGTACGAGCAGTACTTC. Translation: CASSLRTSETGRYEQYF. This sequence joins TRBV27 and TRBJ2-7; D might be TRBD1 (7 bases). V was shortened by 2 bases and J by 4 bases, with 21 bases between the two germline ends. Germline loops: CDR1 MNHEY, CDR2 SMNVEV (reference sequence). The CDR3 totals 17 residues.

The chain couples TRBV6-6 to TRBJ1-1, with D tentatively TRBD1 (6 bases). The CDR3 loop spans 15 amino acids. Germline V CDR1 and CDR2: MNHNY, SVGAGI (reference sequence). V lost 3 bases, J lost 0 bases, and 11 bases lay in between. CDR3 nucleotide sequence: TGTGCCAGCAGTTATATTGGGGGCATGAACACTGAAGCTTTCTTT. Encoded protein: CASSYIGGMNTEAFF.

The chain uses TRBV7-8 and TRBJ1-2; 9 nucleotides match TRBD1. Germline CDR1 is SGHVS and CDR2 is FQNEAQ. This CDR3 has 18 residues. V trimming: 5 bases; J trimming: 0 bases; junction bases outside the gene matches: 13. The CDR3 coding sequence is TGTGCCAGCAGCCACGTCCCGGGACAGGGACCGTCTAACTATGGCTACACCTTC. It specifies CASSHVPGQGPSNYGYTF.

V gene TRBV27 combines with J gene TRBJ1-2; D might be TRBD1 (6 bases). V gave up 2 bases and J gave up 4 bases, with 20 bases separating them. This CDR3 has 17 amino acids. CDR1 and CDR2 from the germline V gene are MNHEY and SMNVEV (reference sequence). This CDR3 is CASSLKGYPTGTYGYTF. The CDR3, as DNA: TGTGCCAGCAGTTTAAAGGGGTATCCCACAGGGACCTATGGCTACACCTTC.

V and J are TRBV18 and TRBJ1-6; D not certain. The CDR3 totals 19 residues. Germline values: CDR1 KGHSH, CDR2 LQKENI. V was clipped by 3 bases and J by 0 bases, with 18 bases between them. CDR3 in DNA: TGTGCCAGCTCACCGCTATGGGATGATTCAGGCTCCTATAATTCACCCCTCCACTTT. It is translated as CASSPLWDDSGSYNSPLHF.

The chain carries TRBV29-1 and TRBJ2-2; D is possibly TRBD1 or TRBD2 (5 bases each). V was cut by 6 bases and J by 6 bases, with 11 bases left in between. Per germline, CDR1 SQVTM and CDR2 ANQGSEA. This CDR3 has 12 amino acids. The CDR3 DNA follows: TGCAGCGTAAAGGGACCAGCCGGGGAGCTGTTTTTT. It specifies CSVKGPAGELFF.